Listed here are 23 T cell receptor beta chains from one sample, sequenced in a study of blood T cell repertoires in COVID-19. The table came from immunoSEQ multiplex PCR; TCRdb's copy has only in-frame clones and leaves some out. The sample consists of around 140,000 clones, approximately 90% of them appearing once. The specimen sequenced was peripheral blood. The receptors shown here come from a woman aged 50 to 60 with active or convalescent COVID-19.

On this clone: The sample holds other DNA sequences that translate to the same CDR3. This sequence joins TRBV30 and TRBJ1-2; no clear D. From germline, CDR1 is GTSNPN and CDR2 SVGIG (reference sequence). This CDR3 region has 13 residues. The ends were cut back, 0 bases at V and 2 bases at J, with 7 bases in the middle. The DNA of the CDR3 is TGTGCCTGGAGTGTATCCACAAACTATGGCTACACCTTC. Residues: CAWSVSTNYGYTF.

CDR3: CASRQGHSYEQYF. The CDR3 DNA sequence: TGTGCCAGCAGGCAGGGGCATTCCTACGAGCAGTACTTC. The genes are TRBV27 and TRBJ2-7, with D maybe TRBD1 (6 bases). Germline V CDR1 and CDR2: MNHEY, SMNVEV (reference sequence). Trimming took off 6 bases at V and 1 base at J, with 10 bases between the two ends. This CDR3 region has 13 residues.

The chain combines TRBV19 with TRBJ1-1; D is undetermined. The CDR3 is 13 residues long. Trimming left V 1 base short and J 6 bases short, with 9 bases between. From germline, CDR1 is LNHDA and CDR2 SQIVND (reference sequence). This CDR3 reads CASSIARWPEAFF. CDR3 in DNA: TGTGCCAGTAGTATAGCCAGGTGGCCTGAAGCTTTCTTT.

This clone was counted a single time. The J gene is TRBJ2-3, the V gene TRBV11-3, with TRBD1 matching 8 bases. There are 15 residues in the CDR3. V dropped 0 bases and J dropped 1; count of bases not matched to a gene: 0. The germline V gene encodes CDR1 SGHNT and CDR2 YENEEA. Here the CDR3 reads CASSLEGQGTDTQYF. The CDR3 coding sequence is TGTGCCAGCAGCTTAGAGGGACAGGGCACAGATACGCAGTATTTT.

For the CDR3, the DNA is TGTGCCAGCAGTCCGACGACTACACCGGGCTACACCTTC. It codes for CASSPTTTPGYTF. This chain joins TRBV7-3 and TRBJ1-2; no clear D. Germline CDR1 reads SGHTA; CDR2 reads FQGTGA. The germline V and J ends were trimmed by 6 bases and 8 bases, with 16 bases remaining between them. The CDR3 runs 13 residues. The complete variable domain, with remaining parts taken from reference TRBV7-3 and TRBJ1-2, reads GAGVSQTPSNKVTEKGKYVELRCDPISGHTALYWYRQSLGQGPEFLIYFQGTGAADDSGLPNDRFFAVRPEGSVSTLKIQRTERGDSAVYLCASSPTTTPGYTFGSGTRLTVV.

This clone was observed a handful of times. The chain carries TRBV29-1 and TRBJ1-1; D gene unclear. The CDR3 sequence is 15 residues long. Trimming left V 3 bases short and J 7 bases short, with 21 bases between. Germline CDR1 is SQVTM and CDR2 is ANQGSEA. The CDR3 region is CSVDPESGGPHEAFF. In DNA, the CDR3 is TGCAGCGTTGACCCCGAGTCAGGAGGCCCTCATGAAGCTTTCTTT.

The chain combines TRBV19 with TRBJ2-7; 9 bases are shared with TRBD2. Per the germline V gene, CDR1 is LNHDA and CDR2 is SQIVND (reference sequence). V shed 6 bases and J 2 bases; nucleotides not matched to a gene: 8. The length of the CDR3 is 15 residues. CDR3 coding DNA: TGTGCCAGTAGCCCGGCGGGGGGGGACACCTACGAGCAGTACTTC. Its translation: CASSPAGGDTYEQYF.

The genes are TRBV19 and TRBJ1-2; D gene unclear. The V and J ends lost 6 bases and 8 bases respectively, with 19 bases between them. Germline V gives CDR1 LNHDA, CDR2 SQIVND (reference sequence). The CDR3 loop spans 14 amino acids. CDR3 sequence reads: CASRTRDGVGGYTF. The CDR3 region has the DNA TGTGCCAGTAGAACTCGTGACGGTGTCGGGGGCTACACCTTC.

The chain has TRBV28 and TRBJ2-7, with 9 bases matching TRBD1. J gave up 2 bases and V 0 bases, and 2 bases lay outside the gene matches. Per the germline V gene, CDR1 is MDHEN and CDR2 is SYDVKM. The CDR3 is made up of 15 amino acids. CDR3 region: CASSLWGQGTYEQYF. CDR3 coding DNA: TGTGCCAGCAGTTTATGGGGACAGGGTACCTACGAGCAGTACTTC.

This clone was picked up a small number of times. The genes are TRBV14 and TRBJ1-2; a weak D match, TRBD1 (5 bases). The CDR3 consists of 13 residues. Trimming cost V 1 base and J 4 bases, with 7 bases left between them. In germline, CDR1 is SGHDN, CDR2 FVKESK. Written as DNA, the CDR3 is TGTGCCAGCAGCCAAGTTAGGGGCTATGGCTACACCTTC. This codes for CASSQVRGYGYTF.

The chain recombines TRBV9 with TRBJ1-1; tentative D call: TRBD1 (5 bases). V was shortened by 3 bases and J by 1 base, with 16 bases between the two germline ends. CDR1 is SGDLS, CDR2 YYNGEE, per germline. This CDR3 is 16 amino acids long. Here the CDR3 DNA reads TGTGCCAGCAGCGACGCCTTCACCCAGGGGAACACTGAAGCTTTCTTT. It encodes CASSDAFTQGNTEAFF.

The chain couples TRBV11-2 to TRBJ1-4; tentative D call: TRBD1 (6 bases). V was pared by 6 bases and J by 0 bases, with 11 bases between. The CDR3 has 15 residues. Germline values: CDR1 SGHAT, CDR2 FQNNGV. CDR3 sequence: CASSRQDATNEKLFF. CDR3 bases: TGTGCCAGCAGTCGACAGGACGCAACTAATGAAAAACTGTTTTTT.

V usage is TRBV27 and J usage is TRBJ1-2; 7 nucleotides align to TRBD1. Per germline, CDR1 MNHEY and CDR2 SMNVEV (reference sequence). Trimming at V came to 3 bases and at J to 4 bases, leaving 11 bases not matched to a gene. This CDR3 spans 16 amino acids. The CDR3 region is CASSLVGQARSYGYTF. DNA for the CDR3: TGTGCCAGCAGTTTGGTAGGACAGGCCCGGAGCTATGGCTACACCTTC.

J is TRBJ2-3 and V is TRBV23-1; 7 bases align to TRBD2. TRBV23-1 is labeled an ORF, and its function is uncertain. The trim removed 0 bases at V and 1 base at J, leaving 7 bases unmatched. This CDR3 has 17 amino acids. CDR3 in amino acids: CASSQSRGGGRTDTQYF. CDR3 DNA sequence: TGCGCCAGCAGTCAATCCCGGGGCGGGGGACGCACAGATACGCAGTATTTT.

This clone was recorded once. The rearrangement links TRBV7-3 to TRBJ2-7, with D hard to call. The CDR3 covers 14 residues. CDR1 SGHTA and CDR2 FQGTGA come from the germline V gene. V was cut by 3 bases and J by 0 bases, with 9 bases left in between. The CDR3 coding sequence is TGTGCCAGCAGCTTGGGCCCTACCTCCTACGAGCAGTACTTC. The encoded protein is CASSLGPTSYEQYF.

This chain joins TRBV12-3 or TRBV12-4 and TRBJ1-3, with unresolved D. CDR3 length: 12 amino acids. The V end was cut by 6 bases, the J end by 3 bases, with 6 bases between. The CDR3 DNA reads as TGTGCCAGCAGACATCTTGGAAACACCATATATTTT. Protein product: CASRHLGNTIYF.

The chain carries TRBV4-1 and TRBJ2-7; 7 bases line up with TRBD2. V trimming: 0 bases; J trimming: 4 bases; junction bases outside the gene matches: 3. The germline CDR1 and CDR2 sequences are MGHRA and YSYEKL. The CDR3 loop spans 14 amino acids. This chain's CDR3 is CASSQDAGGYEQYF. DNA for the CDR3: TGCGCCAGCAGCCAAGATGCCGGGGGGTACGAGCAGTACTTC.

The V call is TRBV24-1, the J call TRBJ2-1; no clear D gene. The V end was cut by 4 bases, the J end by 0 bases, with 12 bases between. Germline V lookup: CDR1 KGHDR, CDR2 SFDVKD. The CDR3 contains 16 residues. As DNA, the CDR3 is TGTGCCACCAGTGACTCTATAAATCCCTCCTACAATGAGCAGTTCTTC. This sequence encodes CATSDSINPSYNEQFF.

The chain carries TRBV29-1 and TRBJ1-1, with TRBD1 matching over 9 bases. Losses at the gene ends were 1 base for V and 1 base for J; bases not matched to a gene: 10. Germline assignment: CDR1 SQVTM and CDR2 ANQGSEA. This CDR3 spans 17 amino acids. CDR3 sequence: CSVEVVFGDRANTEAFF. CDR3 nucleotide sequence: TGCAGCGTTGAAGTGGTTTTCGGGGACAGGGCGAACACTGAAGCTTTCTTT.

This rearrangement joins TRBV27 to TRBJ2-6, with 9 bases matching TRBD1. The germline V gene encodes CDR1 MNHEY and CDR2 SMNVEV (reference sequence). With 5 bases clipped from V and 0 bases from J, the junction kept 5 bases outside the gene matches. The CDR3 runs to 17 residues. In nucleotides, the CDR3 is TGTGCCAGCAGTCGGGACAGGGTAAGCTCTGGGGCCAACGTCCTGACTTTC. Amino acid sequence: CASSRDRVSSGANVLTF.

Concerning this clone: A junction end diverges from the germline sequence, so it may reflect a read error. The DNA of the CDR3 is TGTGCTAGCAGCCCCCTCGGGGGATCGAACACCGGGGAGCTGTTTTTT. The encoded protein is CASSPLGGSNTGELFF. The chain joins TRBV7-7 to TRBJ2-2, with TRBD2 as a possible D gene (6 bases). Germline CDR1 is SSHAT and CDR2 is FNYEAQ (reference sequence). The CDR3 consists of 16 residues.

CDR3 sequence reads: CASSPTGGANTEAFF. DNA of the CDR3: TGTGCCAGCAGCCCGACAGGGGGAGCAAACACTGAAGCTTTCTTT. The chain uses TRBV5-4 and TRBJ1-1; 9 bases are shared with TRBD1. Germline CDR1 is SGHNT and CDR2 is YYREEE (reference sequence). CDR3 length: 15 amino acids. Trimming cost V 4 bases and J 2 bases; bases outside gene matches: 6.

The chain recombines TRBV28 with TRBJ2-7; D not resolved. This CDR3 has 13 amino acids. Germline V gene sequence: CDR1 MDHEN, CDR2 SYDVKM. V lost 6 bases and J lost 3, with 12 bases in between. The CDR3 loop is CASRLTPLYEQYF. CDR3 nucleotides: TGTGCCAGCAGACTTACCCCGCTCTACGAGCAGTACTTC.